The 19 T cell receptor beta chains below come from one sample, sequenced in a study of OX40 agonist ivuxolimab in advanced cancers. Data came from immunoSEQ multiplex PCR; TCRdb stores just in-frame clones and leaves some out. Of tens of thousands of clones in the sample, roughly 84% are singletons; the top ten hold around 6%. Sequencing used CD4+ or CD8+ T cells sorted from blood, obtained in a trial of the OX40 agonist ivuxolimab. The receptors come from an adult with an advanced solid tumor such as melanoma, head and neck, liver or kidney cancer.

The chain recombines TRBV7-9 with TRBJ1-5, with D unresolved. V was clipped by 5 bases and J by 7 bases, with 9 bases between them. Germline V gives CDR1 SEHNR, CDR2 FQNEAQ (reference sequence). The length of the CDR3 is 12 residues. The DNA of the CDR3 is TGTGCCAGCAGCCGAGAGGAGCAGCCCCAGCATTTT. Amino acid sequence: CASSREEQPQHF.

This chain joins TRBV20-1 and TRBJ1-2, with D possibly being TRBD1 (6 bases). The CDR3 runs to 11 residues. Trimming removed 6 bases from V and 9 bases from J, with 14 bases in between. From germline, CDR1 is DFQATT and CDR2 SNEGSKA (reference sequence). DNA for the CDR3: TGCAGTGCAGGAAGGGGGGATAGCTACACCTTC. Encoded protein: CSAGRGDSYTF.

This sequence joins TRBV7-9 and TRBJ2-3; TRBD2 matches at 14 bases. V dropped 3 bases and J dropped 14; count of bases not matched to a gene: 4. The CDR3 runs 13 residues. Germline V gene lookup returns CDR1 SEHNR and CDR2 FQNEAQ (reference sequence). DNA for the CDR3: TGTGCCAGCAGCTTCGAGACTAGCGGGAGGGGGTATTTT. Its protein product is CASSFETSGRGYF.

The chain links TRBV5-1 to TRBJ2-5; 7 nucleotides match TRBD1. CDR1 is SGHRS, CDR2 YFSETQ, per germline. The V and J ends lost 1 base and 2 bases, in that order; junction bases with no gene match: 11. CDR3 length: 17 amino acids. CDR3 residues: CASSLTPETGWQETQYF. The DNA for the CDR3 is TGCGCCAGCAGCTTGACGCCGGAGACAGGGTGGCAAGAGACCCAGTACTTC.

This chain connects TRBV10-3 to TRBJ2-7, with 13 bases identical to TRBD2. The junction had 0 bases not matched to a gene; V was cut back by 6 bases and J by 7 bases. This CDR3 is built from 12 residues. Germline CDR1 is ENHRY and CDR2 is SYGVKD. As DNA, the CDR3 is TGTGCCATCAGACTAGCGGGGGGGGAGCAGTACTTC. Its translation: CAIRLAGGEQYF.

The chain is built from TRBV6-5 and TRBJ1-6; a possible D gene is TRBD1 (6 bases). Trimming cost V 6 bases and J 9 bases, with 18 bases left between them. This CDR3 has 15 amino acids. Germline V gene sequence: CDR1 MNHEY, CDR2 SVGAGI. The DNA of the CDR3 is TGTGCCAGCAGCTACCTTCGAAGGGGGGCTTCACCCCTCCACTTT. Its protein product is CASSYLRRGASPLHF.

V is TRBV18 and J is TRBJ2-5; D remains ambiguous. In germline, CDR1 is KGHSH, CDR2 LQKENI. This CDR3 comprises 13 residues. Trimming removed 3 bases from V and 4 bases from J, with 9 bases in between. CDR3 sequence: CASSPTSGETQYF. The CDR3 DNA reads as TGTGCCAGCTCACCCACCTCCGGAGAGACCCAGTACTTC.

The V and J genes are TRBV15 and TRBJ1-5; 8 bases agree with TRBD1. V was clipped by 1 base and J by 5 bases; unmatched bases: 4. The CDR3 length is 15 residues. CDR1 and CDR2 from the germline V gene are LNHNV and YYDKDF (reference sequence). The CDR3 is CATSRGDRFDQPQHF. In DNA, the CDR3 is TGTGCCACCAGCAGAGGGGACAGGTTCGATCAGCCCCAGCATTTT.

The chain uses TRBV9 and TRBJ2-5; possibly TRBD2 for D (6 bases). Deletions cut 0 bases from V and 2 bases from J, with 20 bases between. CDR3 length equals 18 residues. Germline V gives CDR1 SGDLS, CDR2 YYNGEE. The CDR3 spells CASSVVAAGGGPQETQYF. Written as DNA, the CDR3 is TGTGCCAGCAGCGTAGTAGCAGCAGGAGGAGGGCCACAAGAGACCCAGTACTTC. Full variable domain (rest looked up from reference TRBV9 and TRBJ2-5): DSGVTQTPKHLITATGQRVTLRCSPRSGDLSVYWYQQSLDQGLQFLIQYYNGEERAKGNILERFSAQQFPDLHSELNLSSLELGDSALYFCASSVVAAGGGPQETQYFGPGTRLLVL.

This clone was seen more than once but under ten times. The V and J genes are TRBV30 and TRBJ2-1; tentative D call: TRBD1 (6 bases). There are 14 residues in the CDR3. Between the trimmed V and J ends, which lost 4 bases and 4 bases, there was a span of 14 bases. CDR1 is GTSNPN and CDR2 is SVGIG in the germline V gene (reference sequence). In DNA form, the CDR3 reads TGTGCCTGGAAGACCGGGACACAATACAATGAGCAGTTCTTC. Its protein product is CAWKTGTQYNEQFF. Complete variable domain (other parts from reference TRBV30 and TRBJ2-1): SQTIHQWPATLVQPVGSPLSLECTVEGTSNPNLYWYRQAAGRGLQLLFYSVGIGQISSEVPQNLSASRPQDRQFILSSKKLLLSDSGFYLCAWKTGTQYNEQFFGPGTRLTVL.

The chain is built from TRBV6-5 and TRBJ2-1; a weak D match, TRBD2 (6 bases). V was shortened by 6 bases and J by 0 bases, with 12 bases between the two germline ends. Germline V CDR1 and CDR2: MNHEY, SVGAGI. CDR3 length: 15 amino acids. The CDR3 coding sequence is TGTGCCAGCAGGCCCGGACTAAACTCCTACAATGAGCAGTTCTTC. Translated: CASRPGLNSYNEQFF.

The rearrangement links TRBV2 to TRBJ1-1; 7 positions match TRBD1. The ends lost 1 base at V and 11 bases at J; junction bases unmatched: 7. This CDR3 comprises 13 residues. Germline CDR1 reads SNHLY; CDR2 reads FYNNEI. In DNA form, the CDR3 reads TGTGCCAGCAGTGAAGGGGGGGGACAGAAGGCTTTCTTT. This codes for CASSEGGGQKAFF.

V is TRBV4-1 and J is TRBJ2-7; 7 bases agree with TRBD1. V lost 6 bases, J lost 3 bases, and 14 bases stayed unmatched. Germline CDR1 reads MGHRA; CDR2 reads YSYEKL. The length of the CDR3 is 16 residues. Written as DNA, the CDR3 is TGCGCCAGCAGTCTTTCGGACAGGAGGACTTACTACGAGCAGTACTTC. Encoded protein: CASSLSDRRTYYEQYF.

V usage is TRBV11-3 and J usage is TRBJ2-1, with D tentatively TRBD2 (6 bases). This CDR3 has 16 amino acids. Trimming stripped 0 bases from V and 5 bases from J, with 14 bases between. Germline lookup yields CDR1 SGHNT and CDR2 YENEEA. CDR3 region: CASSLDLASMNNEQFF. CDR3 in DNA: TGTGCCAGCAGCTTAGACCTAGCGTCGATGAACAATGAGCAGTTCTTC.

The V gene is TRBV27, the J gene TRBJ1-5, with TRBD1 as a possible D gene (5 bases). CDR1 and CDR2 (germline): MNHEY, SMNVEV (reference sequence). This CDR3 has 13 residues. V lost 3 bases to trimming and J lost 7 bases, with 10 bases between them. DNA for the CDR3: TGTGCCAGCAGTTTCGGACACTCACAGCCCCAGCATTTT. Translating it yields CASSFGHSQPQHF.

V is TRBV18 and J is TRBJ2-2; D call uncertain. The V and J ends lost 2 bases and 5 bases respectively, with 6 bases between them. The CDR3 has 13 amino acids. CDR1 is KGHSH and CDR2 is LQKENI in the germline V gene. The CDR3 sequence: CASSPRWTGELFF. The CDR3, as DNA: TGTGCCAGCTCACCAAGGTGGACCGGGGAGCTGTTTTTT.

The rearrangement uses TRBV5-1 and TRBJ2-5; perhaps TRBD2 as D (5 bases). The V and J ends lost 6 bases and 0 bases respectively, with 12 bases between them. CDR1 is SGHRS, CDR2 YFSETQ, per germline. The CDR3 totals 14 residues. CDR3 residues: CASKLGSNQETQYF. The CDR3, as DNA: TGCGCCAGCAAGCTGGGGAGCAACCAAGAGACCCAGTACTTC.

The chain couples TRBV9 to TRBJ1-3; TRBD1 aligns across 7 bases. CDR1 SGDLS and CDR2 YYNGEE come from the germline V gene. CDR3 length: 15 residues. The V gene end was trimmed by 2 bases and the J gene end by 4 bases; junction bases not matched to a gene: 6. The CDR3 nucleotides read TGTGCCAGCAGCGTGACAGGGAGGTCCGGAAACACCATATATTTT. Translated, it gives CASSVTGRSGNTIYF. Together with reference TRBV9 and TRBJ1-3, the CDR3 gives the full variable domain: DSGVTQTPKHLITATGQRVTLRCSPRSGDLSVYWYQQSLDQGLQFLIQYYNGEERAKGNILERFSAQQFPDLHSELNLSSLELGDSALYFCASSVTGRSGNTIYFGEGSWLTVV.

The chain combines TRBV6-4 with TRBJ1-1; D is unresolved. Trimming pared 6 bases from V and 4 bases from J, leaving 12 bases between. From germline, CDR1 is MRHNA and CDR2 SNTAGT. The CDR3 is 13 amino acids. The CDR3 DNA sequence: TGTGCCAGCAGAGCCACAGAGGGCACTGAAGCTTTCTTT. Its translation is CASRATEGTEAFF.